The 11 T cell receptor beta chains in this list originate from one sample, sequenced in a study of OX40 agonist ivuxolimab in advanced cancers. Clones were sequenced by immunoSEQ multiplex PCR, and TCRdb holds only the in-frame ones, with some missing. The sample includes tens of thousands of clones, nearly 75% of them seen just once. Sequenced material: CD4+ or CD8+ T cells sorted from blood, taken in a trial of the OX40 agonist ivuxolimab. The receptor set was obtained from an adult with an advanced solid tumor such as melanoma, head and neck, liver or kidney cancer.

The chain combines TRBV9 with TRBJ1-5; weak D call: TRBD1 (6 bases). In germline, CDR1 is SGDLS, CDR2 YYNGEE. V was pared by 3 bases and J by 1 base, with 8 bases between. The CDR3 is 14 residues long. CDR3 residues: CASSATGSNQPQHF. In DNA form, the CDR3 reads TGTGCCAGCAGCGCTACAGGGAGCAATCAGCCCCAGCATTTT.

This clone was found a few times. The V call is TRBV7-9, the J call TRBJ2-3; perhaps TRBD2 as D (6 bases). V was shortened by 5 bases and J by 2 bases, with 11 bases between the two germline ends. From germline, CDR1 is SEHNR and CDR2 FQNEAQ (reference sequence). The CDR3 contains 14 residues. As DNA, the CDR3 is TGTGCCAGCAGCGCCGGGGGAACCACAGATACGCAGTATTTT. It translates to CASSAGGTTDTQYF.

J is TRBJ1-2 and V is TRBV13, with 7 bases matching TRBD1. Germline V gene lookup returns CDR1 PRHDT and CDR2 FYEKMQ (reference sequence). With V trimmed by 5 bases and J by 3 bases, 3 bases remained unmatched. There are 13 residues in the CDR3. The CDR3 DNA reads TGTGCCAGCAGCCGGACAGGCGACTATGGCTACACCTTC. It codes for CASSRTGDYGYTF.

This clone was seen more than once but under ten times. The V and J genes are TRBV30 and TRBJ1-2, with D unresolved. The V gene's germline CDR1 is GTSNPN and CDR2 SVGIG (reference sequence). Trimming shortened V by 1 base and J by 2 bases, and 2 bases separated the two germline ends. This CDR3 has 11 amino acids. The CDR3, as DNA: TGTGCCTGGAGTGCCAACTATGGCTACACCTTC. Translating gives CAWSANYGYTF.

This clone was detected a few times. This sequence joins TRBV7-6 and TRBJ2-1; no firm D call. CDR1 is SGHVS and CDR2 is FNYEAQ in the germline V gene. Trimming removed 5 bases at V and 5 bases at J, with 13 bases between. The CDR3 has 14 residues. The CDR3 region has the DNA TGTGCCAGCAGCCCCTCTTCGGGCAACAATGAGCAGTTCTTC. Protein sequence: CASSPSSGNNEQFF. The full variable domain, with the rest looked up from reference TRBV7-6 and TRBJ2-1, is GAGVSQSPRYKVTKRGQDVALRCDPISGHVSLYWYRQALGQGPEFLTYFNYEAQQDKSGLPNDRFSAERPEGSISTLTIQRTEQRDSAMYRCASSPSSGNNEQFFGPGTRLTVL.

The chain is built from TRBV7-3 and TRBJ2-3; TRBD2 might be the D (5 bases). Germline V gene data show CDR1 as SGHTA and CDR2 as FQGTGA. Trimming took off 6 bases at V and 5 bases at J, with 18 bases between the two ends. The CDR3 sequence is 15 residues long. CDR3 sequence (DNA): TGTGCCAGCAGATCATCCCCGAATGAGGGAGATACGCAGTATTTT. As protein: CASRSSPNEGDTQYF.

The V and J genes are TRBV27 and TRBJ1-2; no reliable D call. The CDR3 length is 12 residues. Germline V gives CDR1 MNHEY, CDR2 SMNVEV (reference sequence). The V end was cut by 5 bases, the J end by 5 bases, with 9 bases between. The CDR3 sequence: CASSLDGYGYTF. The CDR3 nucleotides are TGTGCCAGCAGTCTAGACGGATATGGCTACACCTTC.

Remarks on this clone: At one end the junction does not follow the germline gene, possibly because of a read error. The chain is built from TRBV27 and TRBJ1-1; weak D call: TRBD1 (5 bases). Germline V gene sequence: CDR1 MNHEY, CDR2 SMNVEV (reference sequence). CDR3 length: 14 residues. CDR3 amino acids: CVSKSRRDDTEAFF. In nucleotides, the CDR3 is TGTGTCAGCAAGAGTCGGCGGGACGACACTGAAGCTTTCTTT.

CDR3 residues: CASSISRGAVGGNTIYF. CDR3 in DNA: TGTGCCAGCAGCATCTCGAGAGGTGCAGTTGGTGGAAACACCATATATTTT. The chain carries TRBV21-1 and TRBJ1-3. TRBV21-1 is deemed a pseudogene. The length of the CDR3 is 17 residues.

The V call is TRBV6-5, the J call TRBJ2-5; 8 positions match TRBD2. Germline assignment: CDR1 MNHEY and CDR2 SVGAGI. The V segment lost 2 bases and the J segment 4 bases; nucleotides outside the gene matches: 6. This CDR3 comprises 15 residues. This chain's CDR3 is CASSYAGGDPETQYF. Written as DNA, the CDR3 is TGTGCCAGCAGTTACGCCGGGGGGGACCCAGAGACCCAGTACTTC.

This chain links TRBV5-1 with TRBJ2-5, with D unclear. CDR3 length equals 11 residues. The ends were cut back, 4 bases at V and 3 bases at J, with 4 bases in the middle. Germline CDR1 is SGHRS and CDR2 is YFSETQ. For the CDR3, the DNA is TGCGCCAGCAGCCAAAAAGAGACCCAGTACTTC. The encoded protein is CASSQKETQYF.